These 28 T cell receptor beta chains were sequenced from one sample in a study of regulatory T cells in long-lasting Graves disease. Stated time point: newly diagnosed GD, antithyroid drugs for less than 3 months. PBMCs provided the RNA from which the TCR library was made. Libraries of TCR beta came from iRepertoire HTBI primers plus Arm-PCR of CDR3 regions. TCRdb used MiXCR to reprocess the multiplex PCR reads, holding one entry per CDR3 protein. Among fewer than 500,000 distinct CDR3 sequences listed, roughly 17% were seen once. This sample also belongs to another study, concerning T cells in Graves' hyperthyroidism and ophthalmopathy.

Here the sequenced sample was peripheral blood mononuclear cells (PBMCs), taken at new diagnosis, from a patient treated with antithyroid drugs. These receptors all come from a middle-aged man with Graves disease.

This clonotype was detected ten times or more. V is TRBV7-8 and J is TRBJ2-3; possibly TRBD1 for D (6 bases). Germline CDR1 SGHVS, CDR2 FQNEAQ. Trimming cost V 3 bases and J 5 bases, with 12 bases left between them. This CDR3 comprises 14 residues. CDR3 DNA sequence: TGTGCCAGCAGCTTTCTGGGGGCGGAAGATACGCAGTATTTT. Protein sequence: CASSFLGAEDTQYF.

The sample holds many counts of this clonotype. The rearrangement links TRBV15 to TRBJ2-1; no definite D call. CDR3 length: 13 amino acids. The germline gives CDR1 LNHNV, CDR2 YYDKDF (reference sequence). V was cut by 5 bases and J by 5 bases, with 10 bases left in between. CDR3 sequence reads: CATSEVVDNEQFF. The CDR3 coding sequence is TGTGCCACCAGCGAGGTAGTTGACAATGAGCAGTTCTTC.

This clonotype has at least ten counts. V usage is TRBV12-3 or TRBV12-4 and J usage is TRBJ2-3; 7 bases align to TRBD2. CDR3 length equals 15 residues. V shed 6 bases, J shed 2 bases, and the junction held 8 bases outside the gene matches. DNA of the CDR3: TGTGCCAGCAGCCTTAGCGGGCCGGACACAGATACGCAGTATTTT. Its translation: CASSLSGPDTDTQYF.

Worth noting for this clonotype: A far larger clone differs by one base, so this is likely a read error. The chain recombines TRBV12-3 or TRBV12-4 with TRBJ2-1, with D perhaps given as TRBD1 or TRBD2 (5 bases each). This CDR3 is built from 13 residues. The CDR3 nucleotides read TGTGCCAACAGTTCCGGGACGTACAATGAGCAGTTCTTC. This translates into CANSSGTYNEQFF.

The chain recombines TRBV5-1 with TRBJ1-3; maybe TRBD1 (5 bases). The CDR3 length is 15 residues. Germline V CDR1 and CDR2: SGHRS, YFSETQ. The germline V and J ends were trimmed by 0 bases and 0 bases, with 7 bases remaining between them. The DNA for the CDR3 is TGCGCCAGCAGCTTGGGACAGAGCTCTGGAAACACCATATATTTT. The encoded protein is CASSLGQSSGNTIYF. Based on the CDR3 plus reference TRBV5-1 and TRBJ1-3, the full variable domain is KAGVTQTPRYLIKTRGQQVTLSCSPISGHRSVSWYQQTPGQGLQFLFEYFSETQRNKGNFPGRFSGRQFSNSRSEMNVSTLELGDSALYLCASSLGQSSGNTIYFGEGSWLTVV.

This clonotype has at least ten counts. The J gene is TRBJ2-1, the V gene TRBV24-1; 10 nucleotides line up with TRBD2. Germline-derived CDR1 and CDR2 are KGHDR and SFDVKD. The CDR3 spans 15 residues. The junction had 5 bases not matched to a gene; V was cut back by 4 bases and J by 6 bases. The chain's CDR3 is CATSDPTSGINEQFF. As DNA, the CDR3 is TGTGCCACCAGTGACCCTACTAGCGGGATCAATGAGCAGTTCTTC.

This clonotype came up a few times. V gene TRBV5-4 combines with J gene TRBJ2-7; TRBD2 agrees at 8 bases. The length of the CDR3 is 15 residues. Losses at the gene ends were 0 bases for V and 6 bases for J; bases not matched to a gene: 8. Germline V gene lookup returns CDR1 SGHNT and CDR2 YYREEE (reference sequence). The CDR3 region is CASSLESGRRTEQYF. The CDR3 nucleotides are TGTGCCAGCAGCTTGGAGAGCGGGAGAAGAACCGAGCAGTACTTC.

This clonotype showed up many times. The rearrangement uses TRBV2 and TRBJ2-3, with 11 bases that match TRBD2. Germline trimming cut 5 bases from V and 0 bases from J; bases unmatched to any gene: 10. The CDR3 extends over 18 amino acids. CDR1 is SNHLY, CDR2 FYNNEI, per germline. The CDR3 loop reads CASSPGTSGPLSTDTQYF. The CDR3 nucleotides read TGTGCCAGCAGTCCCGGGACTAGCGGTCCCCTAAGCACAGATACGCAGTATTTT.

This clonotype has a count of ten or more. V gene TRBV3-1 combines with J gene TRBJ2-7; 9 bases line up with TRBD2. CDR1 and CDR2 (germline): LGHDT, YNNKEL (reference sequence). The CDR3 runs 15 residues. J gave up 4 bases and V 2 bases, and 6 bases lay outside the gene matches. CDR3 protein: CASSQSWSGRYEQYF. CDR3 nucleotides: TGTGCCAGCAGCCAATCGTGGAGCGGGAGGTACGAGCAGTACTTC.

The sample holds many counts of this clonotype. The chain links TRBV5-1 to TRBJ2-3, with D uncertain. Germline V CDR1 and CDR2: SGHRS, YFSETQ. This CDR3 region has 12 residues. V lost 5 bases to trimming and J lost 2 bases, with 6 bases between them. The CDR3 spells CASRPATDTQYF. The CDR3, as DNA: TGCGCCAGCAGGCCGGCCACAGATACGCAGTATTTT.

The sample holds many counts of this clonotype. V usage is TRBV3-1 and J usage is TRBJ1-4; D gene ambiguous. Trimming removed 1 base from V and 3 bases from J, with 6 bases in between. The CDR3 is 14 amino acids. Germline loops: CDR1 LGHDT, CDR2 YNNKEL (reference sequence). The CDR3 is CASSQGQSNEKLFF. DNA for the CDR3: TGTGCCAGCAGCCAAGGGCAGTCTAATGAAAAACTGTTTTTT.

The V and J genes are TRBV19 and TRBJ2-1, with 13 positions matching TRBD2. Germline V CDR1 and CDR2: LNHDA, SQIVND (reference sequence). This CDR3 region has 17 residues. The trim removed 6 bases at V and 4 bases at J, leaving 9 bases unmatched. The CDR3 coding sequence is TGTGCCAGTAGCATTACTAGCGGGAGGGCCTTGTACAATGAGCAGTTCTTC. This encodes CASSITSGRALYNEQFF.

This rearrangement joins TRBV12-3 or TRBV12-4 to TRBJ2-7, with 9 positions matching TRBD1. The CDR3 length is 14 residues. Germline trimming cut 5 bases from V and 2 bases from J; bases unmatched to any gene: 4. The CDR3 reads CASSGTGLAYEQYF. The DNA for the CDR3 is TGTGCCAGCAGTGGGACAGGGTTGGCCTACGAGCAGTACTTC.

In this sample, this clonotype turned up many times. The chain has TRBV3-1 and TRBJ2-1; tentative D call: TRBD2 (5 bases). The length of the CDR3 is 13 residues. CDR1 and CDR2 from the germline V gene are LGHDT and YNNKEL (reference sequence). V gave up 6 bases and J gave up 7 bases, with 13 bases separating them. The CDR3 DNA is TGTGCCAGCAGTCGTAGCGAGGGTAATGAGCAGTTCTTC. Translation: CASSRSEGNEQFF.

V is TRBV24-1 and J is TRBJ2-7; no clear D gene. The V and J ends lost 3 bases and 6 bases respectively, with 14 bases between them. This CDR3 spans 14 amino acids. Germline V lookup: CDR1 KGHDR, CDR2 SFDVKD. The CDR3 is CATSDETPASEQYF. In DNA form, the CDR3 reads TGTGCCACCAGTGATGAGACCCCCGCCTCCGAGCAGTACTTC.

The chain uses TRBV5-1 and TRBJ2-6; D uncertain. The germline gives CDR1 SGHRS, CDR2 YFSETQ. The CDR3 spans 14 residues. Deletions cut 4 bases from V and 0 bases from J, with 5 bases between. The DNA of the CDR3 is TGCGCCAGCAGCAGGGACTCTGGGGCCAACGTCCTGACTTTC. Protein: CASSRDSGANVLTF.

There are many counts of this clonotype. This chain uses TRBV9 with TRBJ2-1, with 13 bases identical to TRBD2. The CDR3 has 15 residues. Germline loops: CDR1 SGDLS, CDR2 YYNGEE. Unmatched junction bases numbered 9, after V lost 7 bases and J lost 8 bases. The CDR3: CASGGRTSGSYEQFF. The CDR3 nucleotides are TGTGCCAGCGGGGGACGGACTAGCGGGAGTTATGAGCAGTTCTTC.

This clonotype was picked up a small number of times. In DNA form, the CDR3 reads TGTGCCAGCAGCCTGGGGAGTGAAAAACTGTTTTTT. It specifies CASSLGSEKLFF. This chain uses TRBV7-9 with TRBJ1-4; no definite D call. Germline V CDR1 and CDR2: SEHNR, FQNEAQ (reference sequence). CDR3 length: 12 amino acids. V gave up 5 bases and J gave up 7 bases, with 8 bases separating them.

Many counts were recorded for this clonotype. The V and J genes are TRBV20-1 and TRBJ2-1, with 7 nucleotides matching TRBD2. The length of the CDR3 is 16 residues. Germline-derived CDR1 and CDR2 are DFQATT and SNEGSKA (reference sequence). Unmatched junction bases numbered 9, after V lost 0 bases and J lost 4 bases. The CDR3 is CSARDRKRGLYNEQFF. DNA for the CDR3: TGCAGTGCTAGAGATCGTAAGCGGGGACTTTACAATGAGCAGTTCTTC.

This clonotype appeared many times. V and J are TRBV11-3 and TRBJ2-7; no definite D call. This CDR3 is built from 15 residues. Per germline, CDR1 SGHNT and CDR2 YENEEA. Trimming pared 1 base from V and 5 bases from J, leaving 15 bases between. CDR3 DNA sequence: TGTGCCAGCAGCTTAGTCTCCAGGTCGTTGCACGAGCAGTACTTC. It encodes CASSLVSRSLHEQYF.

This clonotype has at least ten counts. The chain carries TRBV11-2 and TRBJ2-1; D gene uncertain. The germline CDR1 and CDR2 sequences are SGHAT and FQNNGV. V was trimmed by 1 base and J by 7 bases, leaving 5 bases between them. The CDR3 consists of 12 residues. CDR3 DNA sequence: TGTGCCAGCAGCTTAGCAATAAATGAGCAGTTCTTC. Its protein is CASSLAINEQFF. The full variable domain, with the rest looked up from reference TRBV11-2 and TRBJ2-1, is EAGVAQSPRYKIIEKRQSVAFWCNPISGHATLYWYQQILGQGPKLLIQFQNNGVVDDSQLPKDRFSAERLKGVDSTLKIQPAKLEDSAVYLCASSLAINEQFFGPGTRLTVL.

This clonotype was observed many times. The chain has TRBV12-5 and TRBJ2-1, with 8 bases that match TRBD2. The CDR3 is 17 residues long. V lost 2 bases to trimming and J lost 5 bases; unmatched junction nucleotides: 11. Germline V CDR1 and CDR2: LGHNT, FRNRAP. CDR3 region: CASGLPFGLAANNEQFF. The CDR3 coding sequence is TGTGCTAGTGGTTTGCCCTTCGGACTAGCAGCTAACAATGAGCAGTTCTTC.

The J gene is TRBJ2-7, the V gene TRBV18; tentatively, D is TRBD1 or TRBD2 (5 bases each). The CDR3 length is 15 residues. V lost 1 base and J 2 bases, leaving 12 bases between the germline ends. The germline V gene encodes CDR1 KGHSH and CDR2 LQKENI. The chain's CDR3 is CASSPRLGAAYEQYF. For the CDR3, the DNA is TGTGCCAGCTCACCACGGCTCGGGGCAGCCTACGAGCAGTACTTC.

V and J are TRBV27 and TRBJ2-6, with TRBD1 as a possible D gene (5 bases). This CDR3 region has 18 residues. Deletions cut 1 base from V and 1 base from J, with 14 bases between. CDR1 is MNHEY, CDR2 SMNVEV, per germline (reference sequence). The CDR3 region is CASSLWGGIKSGANVLTF. In nucleotides, the CDR3 is TGTGCCAGCAGTTTATGGGGCGGCATTAAATCTGGGGCCAACGTCCTGACTTTC.

This clonotype came up many times. The chain combines TRBV18 with TRBJ2-1; 13 bases line up with TRBD2. The germline CDR1 and CDR2 sequences are KGHSH and LQKENI. The CDR3 sequence is 17 residues long. Trimming took 5 bases from V and 0 from J; bases not matched to a gene: 4. CDR3 amino acids: CASSRGLAGYSYNEQFF. The CDR3 DNA reads TGTGCCAGCTCAAGGGGACTAGCGGGATACTCCTACAATGAGCAGTTCTTC.

This chain joins TRBV20-1 and TRBJ1-5, with 7 bases lining up with TRBD1. V was pared by 6 bases and J by 6 bases, with 5 bases of the junction left unmatched. CDR3 length: 12 residues. Per germline, CDR1 DFQATT and CDR2 SNEGSKA (reference sequence). CDR3 sequence: CSAKQGSQPQHF. The CDR3 DNA sequence: TGCAGTGCCAAACAGGGGAGTCAGCCCCAGCATTTT.

In nucleotides, the CDR3 is TGTGCCAGCAGCCAAGTGACGCTCCCGTCCTACAATGAGCAGTTCTTC. Its translation is CASSQVTLPSYNEQFF. The chain combines TRBV14 with TRBJ2-1; D unresolved. The V gene lost 1 base and the J gene lost 1 base, with 11 bases spanning the gap. There are 16 residues in the CDR3. Germline CDR1 is SGHDN and CDR2 is FVKESK.

The chain is built from TRBV5-1 and TRBJ2-7, with TRBD2 matching over 14 bases. From germline, CDR1 is SGHRS and CDR2 YFSETQ. V lost 4 bases, J lost 2 bases, and 5 bases stayed unmatched. The CDR3 contains 16 residues. The CDR3 DNA reads TGCGCCAGCAGCAGGACTAGCGGGAGGATCGCCTACGAGCAGTACTTC. It codes for CASSRTSGRIAYEQYF.